This entry lists 28 T cell receptor beta chains sequenced from one sample in a study of cytomegalovirus exposure and HLA in healthy donors. 60 Vbeta and 13 Jbeta primers were used in PCR. Sequencing was performed with immunoSEQ multiplex PCR; in TCRdb, only in-frame clones are kept and a portion is missing. Among about 120,000 clones, about 80% were seen once, and the ten largest hold roughly 9.6%. Sequenced sample: PBMCs. The receptors come from a man under 40 in good health and CMV-seropositive.

The chain recombines TRBV10-1 with TRBJ2-1; a possible D gene is TRBD2 (5 bases). The CDR3 is made up of 14 amino acids. Trimming took 3 bases from V and 5 from J, leaving 11 bases between them. Germline V CDR1 and CDR2: WNHNN, SYGVQD (reference sequence). Here the CDR3 DNA reads TGCGCCAGCAGTGACCCCGGGGTTAACAATGAGCAGTTCTTC. Its translation: CASSDPGVNNEQFF.

V and J are TRBV6-1 and TRBJ1-2; the match to TRBD1 covers 12 bases. The ends lost 1 base at V and 4 bases at J; junction bases unmatched: 4. The germline V gene encodes CDR1 MNHNS and CDR2 SASEGT. The CDR3 runs to 16 residues. The DNA of the CDR3 is TGTGCCAGCAGTGAAGGGCCGGGACAGGGGGCCTATGGCTACACCTTC. It specifies CASSEGPGQGAYGYTF.

The rearrangement uses TRBV29-1 and TRBJ1-6; D ambiguous. V lost 4 bases to trimming and J lost 7 bases, with 20 bases between them. The V gene's germline CDR1 is SQVTM and CDR2 ANQGSEA. The CDR3 sequence is 16 residues long. Written as DNA, the CDR3 is TGCAGCGTTGTAGGGAGGGCTTACAAGGGCAATTCACCCCTCCACTTT. Its protein is CSVVGRAYKGNSPLHF.

The chain recombines TRBV27 with TRBJ1-2; D remains unclear. Germline CDR1 and CDR2: MNHEY and SMNVEV (reference sequence). Trimming cost V 0 bases and J 5 bases, with 7 bases left between them. The CDR3 runs to 13 residues. CDR3 residues: CASSLSRSYGYTF. The DNA for the CDR3 is TGTGCCAGCAGTTTATCGCGTTCGTATGGCTACACCTTC.

The rearrangement joins TRBV7-9 to TRBJ2-7, with D possibly TRBD1 on 6 matching bases. Looked up from germline, CDR1 is SEHNR and CDR2 is FQNEAQ (reference sequence). The CDR3 is 13 amino acids. V was pared by 2 bases and J by 7 bases, with 12 bases between. The CDR3 reads CASSLRQAGEQYF. Written as DNA, the CDR3 is TGTGCCAGCAGCTTAAGACAGGCCGGGGAGCAGTACTTC.

The CDR3 DNA sequence: TGTGCCAGCGAAATAAAGGACAACGCCAACATTCAGTACTTC. Its translation: CASEIKDNANIQYF. The V and J genes are TRBV25-1 and TRBJ2-4, with D perhaps matching TRBD1 (5 bases). Germline V gene sequence: CDR1 MGHDK, CDR2 SYGVNS. The CDR3 consists of 14 residues. Trimming shortened V by 8 bases and J by 7 bases, and 18 bases separated the two germline ends.

This clone was seen more than once but under ten times. This sequence joins TRBV19 and TRBJ2-7, with D uncertain. Per the germline V gene, CDR1 is LNHDA and CDR2 is SQIVND (reference sequence). This CDR3 region has 11 residues. V was pared by 9 bases and J by 2 bases, with 8 bases between. CDR3 nucleotide sequence: TGTGCCAGAATAGACACCTACGAGCAGTACTTC. Its protein is CARIDTYEQYF.

This clone came up a few times. The chain couples TRBV27 to TRBJ2-7, with 8 nucleotides matching TRBD2. V shed 8 bases and J 4 bases; nucleotides not matched to a gene: 10. The CDR3 has 14 residues. The germline gives CDR1 MNHEY, CDR2 SMNVEV (reference sequence). CDR3 loop: CASGLAGGTYEQYF. In DNA form, the CDR3 reads TGTGCCAGCGGATTGGCGGGGGGAACTTACGAGCAGTACTTC.

The V gene is TRBV18, the J gene TRBJ2-3; TRBD2 might be the D (6 bases). Germline loops: CDR1 KGHSH, CDR2 LQKENI. V shed 5 bases and J shed 7 bases, with 16 bases lying between them. CDR3 length: 14 residues. The CDR3 DNA reads TGTGCCAGCTCAAGTGTAGCGGAGTCGAATACGCAGTATTTT. Its translation: CASSSVAESNTQYF. Looking up the rest from reference TRBV18 and TRBJ2-3 gives the full variable domain: NAGVMQNPRHLVRRRGQEARLRCSPMKGHSHVYWYRQLPEEGLKFMVYLQKENIIDESGMPKERFSAEFPKEGPSILRIQQVVRGDSAAYFCASSSVAESNTQYFGPGTRLTVL.

J is TRBJ2-3 and V is TRBV18; the match to TRBD2 covers 11 bases. Germline V CDR1 and CDR2: KGHSH, LQKENI. V shed 3 bases, J shed 7 bases, and the junction held 6 bases outside the gene matches. The length of the CDR3 is 15 residues. The CDR3 reads CASSPLTSGGNTQYF. The CDR3 nucleotides are TGTGCCAGCTCACCTCTAACTAGCGGGGGAAATACGCAGTATTTT. Filled out from reference TRBV18 and TRBJ2-3, the complete variable domain reads NAGVMQNPRHLVRRRGQEARLRCSPMKGHSHVYWYRQLPEEGLKFMVYLQKENIIDESGMPKERFSAEFPKEGPSILRIQQVVRGDSAAYFCASSPLTSGGNTQYFGPGTRLTVL.

V gene TRBV7-3 combines with J gene TRBJ2-2; D is uncertain. V was shortened by 1 base and J by 5 bases, with 8 bases between the two germline ends. This CDR3 spans 14 amino acids. Germline V lookup: CDR1 SGHTA, CDR2 FQGTGA. This CDR3 is CASSLISRTGELFF. CDR3 coding DNA: TGTGCCAGCAGCTTAATTTCGAGGACCGGGGAGCTGTTTTTT.

This clone was detected only once. The V and J genes are TRBV13 and TRBJ2-1; 13 nucleotides line up with TRBD2. The CDR3 has 15 amino acids. CDR1 and CDR2 from the germline V gene are PRHDT and FYEKMQ (reference sequence). The trim removed 5 bases at V and 10 bases at J, leaving 8 bases unmatched. The chain's CDR3 is CASSPWTSGGREQFF. CDR3 bases: TGTGCCAGCAGCCCGTGGACTAGCGGGGGCCGCGAGCAGTTCTTC.

This clone was picked up a small number of times. The chain links TRBV5-5 to TRBJ2-7; a weak D match, TRBD2 (6 bases). Germline-derived CDR1 and CDR2 are SGHKS and YYEKEE (reference sequence). The CDR3 is 17 residues long. Trimming stripped 6 bases from V and 3 bases from J, with 25 bases between. DNA of the CDR3: TGTGCCAGCACCCTGAGATTAGGTTGGGGGGTCCTCTACGAGCAGTACTTC. This encodes CASTLRLGWGVLYEQYF.

This clone was seen more than once but under ten times. The chain recombines TRBV18 with TRBJ1-2; D is ambiguous. V lost 1 base and J lost 5, with 8 bases in between. Germline CDR1 KGHSH, CDR2 LQKENI. CDR3 length equals 13 residues. The CDR3 region has the DNA TGTGCCAGCTCACCACGAGAAAATTATGGCTACACCTTC. It is translated as CASSPRENYGYTF. Full variable domain (missing parts from reference TRBV18 and TRBJ1-2): NAGVMQNPRHLVRRRGQEARLRCSPMKGHSHVYWYRQLPEEGLKFMVYLQKENIIDESGMPKERFSAEFPKEGPSILRIQQVVRGDSAAYFCASSPRENYGYTFGSGTRLTVV.

There are a few counts of this clone. The chain employs TRBV28 and TRBJ2-7, with a possible D match to TRBD1 (5 bases). V lost 6 bases and J 3 bases, leaving 9 bases between the germline ends. The length of the CDR3 is 12 residues. Germline V lookup: CDR1 MDHEN, CDR2 SYDVKM. CDR3: CASSLDSYEQYF. In nucleotides, the CDR3 is TGTGCCAGCAGCTTAGACAGCTACGAGCAGTACTTC.

This clone has a handful of counts. The rearrangement uses TRBV5-1 and TRBJ2-7; 7 bases are a match to TRBD1. V shed 7 bases, J shed 3 bases, and the junction held 7 bases outside the gene matches. The CDR3 length is 13 residues. Germline V gene sequence: CDR1 SGHRS, CDR2 YFSETQ. The CDR3 DNA reads TGCGCCAGCTCGACAGGGACCTTCTACGAGCAGTACTTC. Its protein is CASSTGTFYEQYF.

The chain employs TRBV5-1 and TRBJ2-7; 11 bases are a match to TRBD2. The CDR3 is 18 residues long. The V segment lost 2 bases and the J segment 0 bases; nucleotides outside the gene matches: 10. Germline lookup yields CDR1 SGHRS and CDR2 YFSETQ. The CDR3 nucleotides are TGCGCCAGCAGCTTCTCCCTCGTCACTAGCGGGAGCTCCTACGAGCAGTACTTC. Its translation is CASSFSLVTSGSSYEQYF.

The V call is TRBV9, the J call TRBJ1-2; 7 nucleotides match TRBD1. The CDR3 spans 16 residues. The germline V gene encodes CDR1 SGDLS and CDR2 YYNGEE. V lost 4 bases, J lost 4 bases, and 13 bases stayed unmatched. CDR3 sequence: CASSPDPGGISYGYTF. In DNA form, the CDR3 reads TGTGCCAGCAGCCCAGACCCAGGGGGAATCAGCTATGGCTACACCTTC.

The V gene is TRBV2, the J gene TRBJ1-4, with 7 nucleotides matching TRBD1. Germline V CDR1 and CDR2: SNHLY, FYNNEI. The CDR3 contains 15 residues. Trimming cost V 6 bases and J 6 bases; bases outside gene matches: 10. CDR3 sequence (DNA): TGTGCCAGCAGACCGTACAGGGGAGAGCATGAAAAACTGTTTTTT. Encoded protein: CASRPYRGEHEKLFF.

The chain recombines TRBV10-3 with TRBJ2-2, with 10 bases that match TRBD1. Germline CDR1 is ENHRY and CDR2 is SYGVKD. This CDR3 has 13 amino acids. Trimming cost V 11 bases and J 5 bases; bases outside gene matches: 5. In DNA form, the CDR3 reads TGTGCCGCCTGGACAGGGGGGACCGGGGAGCTGTTTTTT. This encodes CAAWTGGTGELFF.

The chain is built from TRBV11-2 and TRBJ2-2; 14 bases fit TRBD2. The length of the CDR3 is 16 residues. CDR1 SGHAT and CDR2 FQNNGV come from the germline V gene. V lost 4 bases, J lost 7 bases, and 5 bases stayed unmatched. The CDR3 reads CASSSRLAGGHGELFF. The CDR3 bases are TGTGCCAGCAGCTCCCGACTAGCGGGGGGGCACGGGGAGCTGTTTTTT. Combining the CDR3 with reference TRBV11-2 and TRBJ2-2 gives the whole variable domain EAGVAQSPRYKIIEKRQSVAFWCNPISGHATLYWYQQILGQGPKLLIQFQNNGVVDDSQLPKDRFSAERLKGVDSTLKIQPAKLEDSAVYLCASSSRLAGGHGELFFGEGSRLTVL.

The chain recombines TRBV19 with TRBJ1-1; the match to TRBD1 covers 7 bases. V gave up 5 bases and J gave up 0 bases; unmatched junction bases: 9. Germline V gene lookup returns CDR1 LNHDA and CDR2 SQIVND (reference sequence). The CDR3 contains 16 residues. Here the CDR3 DNA reads TGTGCCAGTAGTCTTGCCCACAGGGGCTTGAACACTGAAGCTTTCTTT. Protein product: CASSLAHRGLNTEAFF.

The rearrangement joins TRBV5-1 to TRBJ2-1; TRBD2 aligns across 12 bases. This CDR3 contains 15 residues. Germline V gene data show CDR1 as SGHRS and CDR2 as YFSETQ. Unmatched junction bases numbered 6, after V lost 2 bases and J lost 9 bases. CDR3 residues: CASSFRLAGVSEQFF. The CDR3 nucleotides read TGCGCCAGCAGCTTTCGACTAGCGGGGGTGAGTGAGCAGTTCTTC.

V and J are TRBV6-1 and TRBJ2-2, with 7 nucleotides matching TRBD1. J was trimmed by 6 bases and V by 5 bases; bases with no gene match: 3. The CDR3 spans 13 residues. Germline V gene data show CDR1 as MNHNS and CDR2 as SASEGT. This CDR3 reads CASSQGEAGELFF. The CDR3 region has the DNA TGTGCCAGCAGTCAGGGGGAAGCCGGGGAGCTGTTTTTT.

The genes are TRBV6-5 and TRBJ2-2; D might be TRBD2 (6 bases). The ends were cut back, 7 bases at V and 7 bases at J, with 10 bases in the middle. Germline assignment: CDR1 MNHEY and CDR2 SVGAGI. The CDR3 covers 12 residues. This CDR3 reads CASTLGGGELFF. CDR3 nucleotides: TGTGCCAGCACCCTGGGGGGCGGGGAGCTGTTTTTT.

The V and J genes are TRBV25-1 and TRBJ2-5; 10 bases fit TRBD2. The CDR3 is made up of 16 amino acids. J was trimmed by 5 bases and V by 7 bases; bases with no gene match: 13. CDR1 is MGHDK and CDR2 is SYGVNS in the germline V gene. The CDR3 coding sequence is TGTGCCAGCACTGGGAGTCTAGCGGGGGTGGGGGAGACCCAGTACTTC. This encodes CASTGSLAGVGETQYF.

This sequence joins TRBV4-1 and TRBJ2-7; tentative D call: TRBD1 (6 bases). The germline V gene has CDR1 MGHRA and CDR2 YSYEKL. This CDR3 is 16 amino acids long. Trimming pared 3 bases from V and 1 base from J, leaving 16 bases between. The CDR3 DNA is TGCGCCAGCAGCCAGGCCCGACAGGTTGAATCCTACGAGCAGTACTTC. Protein product: CASSQARQVESYEQYF.

The rearrangement links TRBV6-1 to TRBJ2-3; 8 bases are a match to TRBD2. V dropped 4 bases and J dropped 1; count of bases not matched to a gene: 10. Germline lookup yields CDR1 MNHNS and CDR2 SASEGT. The CDR3 is 17 residues long. CDR3 region: CASSAGRGASGTDTQYF. The CDR3 nucleotides read TGTGCCAGCAGTGCGGGGCGGGGGGCGTCGGGCACAGATACGCAGTATTTT.